The 11 T cell receptor beta chains in this list originate from one sample, sequenced in a study of early T cells in non-severe SARS-CoV-2 infection. TCRdb re-analysed the 5' RACE reads in MiXCR, keeping a single row per CDR3 protein. Of around 60,000 distinct CDR3 sequences detected, 9.5% to 15% appear once; the ten largest clones hold 10%. The sample comprised whole blood. These receptors originate from an adult who was a healthcare worker with PCR-confirmed SARS-CoV-2 infection or an uninfected control (not recorded which).

This clonotype was found once. This chain links TRBV29-1 with TRBJ2-3; D remains unclear. Germline V CDR1 and CDR2: SQVTM, ANQGSEA. This CDR3 spans 11 amino acids. Trimming shortened V by 6 bases and J by 4 bases, and 8 bases separated the two germline ends. This chain's CDR3 is CSVNRADTQYF. The CDR3 DNA is TGCAGCGTCAACCGGGCAGATACGCAGTATTTT.

The V and J genes are TRBV5-1 and TRBJ2-3; D could derive from TRBD1 or TRBD2 (5 bases each). CDR1 SGHRS and CDR2 YFSETQ come from the germline V gene. V dropped 0 bases and J dropped 2 bases, with 13 bases sitting between them. The CDR3 totals 16 residues. In nucleotides, the CDR3 is TGCGCCAGCAGCTTGGGACAGAGGGGAATCACAGATACGCAGTATTTT. Amino acid sequence: CASSLGQRGITDTQYF.

DNA for the CDR3: TGTGCCAGCCTAATACTAGCGGGAGGGAATGAGCAGTTCTTC. Encoded protein: CASLILAGGNEQFF. The chain couples TRBV7-9 to TRBJ2-1; 13 nucleotides match TRBD2. Germline V gene sequence: CDR1 SEHNR, CDR2 FQNEAQ (reference sequence). CDR3 length: 14 residues. The junction had 5 bases not matched to a gene; V was cut back by 8 bases and J by 7 bases. Full variable domain (remainder filled in from reference TRBV7-9 and TRBJ2-1): DTGVSQNPRHKITKRGQNVTFRCDPISEHNRLYWYRQTLGQGPEFLTYFQNEAQLEKSRLLSDRFSAERPKGSFSTLEIQRTEQGDSAMYLCASLILAGGNEQFFGPGTRLTVL.

The sample holds a few counts of this clonotype. This chain connects TRBV27 to TRBJ2-5; either TRBD1 or TRBD2 may fit D (5 bases each). V shed 3 bases and J shed 6 bases, with 20 bases lying between them. Germline values: CDR1 MNHEY, CDR2 SMNVEV (reference sequence). The CDR3 has 16 residues. CDR3 sequence (DNA): TGTGCCAGCAGTTTCCTCGGACCCGCAGGGACGAAGACCCAGTACTTC. It encodes CASSFLGPAGTKTQYF.

This clonotype occurred a few times. The J gene is TRBJ1-2, the V gene TRBV12-3 or TRBV12-4; 9 bases are shared with TRBD1. Trimming cost V 6 bases and J 1 base; bases outside gene matches: 6. The CDR3 extends over 15 amino acids. The CDR3, as DNA: TGTGCCAGCAGCCCGGGGACAGGGCTTAACTATGGCTACACCTTC. Encoded protein: CASSPGTGLNYGYTF.

The V and J genes are TRBV3-1 and TRBJ1-3; D unclear. Per the germline V gene, CDR1 is LGHDT and CDR2 is YNNKEL (reference sequence). Trimming shortened V by 1 base and J by 0 bases, and 7 bases separated the two germline ends. The CDR3 totals 15 residues. The DNA for the CDR3 is TGTGCCAGCAGCCAAGTACGTTCCTCTGGAAACACCATATATTTT. Amino acid sequence: CASSQVRSSGNTIYF.

This clonotype came up a few times. This chain connects TRBV7-8 to TRBJ2-3; possibly TRBD1 or TRBD2 for D (5 bases each). Per the germline V gene, CDR1 is SGHVS and CDR2 is FQNEAQ. The CDR3 covers 15 residues. Trimming stripped 5 bases from V and 3 bases from J, with 15 bases between. DNA of the CDR3: TGTGCCAGCAGCCCAGGGAGCGCATCAACAGATACGCAGTATTTT. Translated, it gives CASSPGSASTDTQYF.

The chain is built from TRBV27 and TRBJ2-1; 8 bases align to TRBD2. There are 19 residues in the CDR3. Germline trimming cut 6 bases from V and 11 bases from J; bases unmatched to any gene: 27. Germline loops: CDR1 MNHEY, CDR2 SMNVEV (reference sequence). The DNA of the CDR3 is TGTGCCAGCAGCCCCTACAAGGGGGTTGCGGGGGGCCCCCTAGCCCAGCAGTTCTTC. Its translation: CASSPYKGVAGGPLAQQFF.

This clonotype was detected only a few times. V gene TRBV28 combines with J gene TRBJ1-1; TRBD1 is a possible D gene (5 bases). The V end was cut by 6 bases, the J end by 10 bases, with 24 bases between. The CDR3 extends over 15 amino acids. Per the germline V gene, CDR1 is MDHEN and CDR2 is SYDVKM. CDR3 amino acids: CASRPFNQGSLRAFF. The CDR3 DNA sequence: TGTGCCAGCAGACCCTTCAATCAGGGATCGTTACGAGCTTTCTTT.

V usage is TRBV28 and J usage is TRBJ1-1; D possibly corresponds to TRBD1 (5 bases). The germline CDR1 and CDR2 sequences are MDHEN and SYDVKM. The V gene lost 6 bases and the J gene lost 0 bases, with 8 bases spanning the gap. This CDR3 contains 13 residues. This CDR3 is CASSGDLNTEAFF. CDR3 bases: TGTGCCAGCAGCGGGGACCTGAACACTGAAGCTTTCTTT.

In this sample, this clonotype turned up many times. The chain is built from TRBV29-1 and TRBJ2-6; D unclear. The V end lost 6 bases, the J end lost 4 bases, and 13 bases lay between the germline ends. Germline V gene data show CDR1 as SQVTM and CDR2 as ANQGSEA. The CDR3 totals 14 residues. CDR3 nucleotides: TGCAGCGTCGTCACATCGGCAGGGGCCAACGTCCTGACTTTC. Translating gives CSVVTSAGANVLTF.